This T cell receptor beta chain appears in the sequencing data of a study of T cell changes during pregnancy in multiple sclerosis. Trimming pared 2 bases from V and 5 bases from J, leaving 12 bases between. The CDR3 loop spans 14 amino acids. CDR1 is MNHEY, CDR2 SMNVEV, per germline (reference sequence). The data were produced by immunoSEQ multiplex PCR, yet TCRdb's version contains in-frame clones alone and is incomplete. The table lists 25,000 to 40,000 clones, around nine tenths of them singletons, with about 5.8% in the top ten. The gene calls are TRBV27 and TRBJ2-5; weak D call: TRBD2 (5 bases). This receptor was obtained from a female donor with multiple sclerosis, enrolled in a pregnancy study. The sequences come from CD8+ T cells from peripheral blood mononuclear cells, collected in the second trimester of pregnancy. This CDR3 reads CASSLAAGFETQYF. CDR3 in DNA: TGTGCCAGCAGTTTAGCGGCGGGCTTCGAGACCCAGTACTTC.